This TCR beta chain is drawn from a study of blood T cell repertoires in COVID-19. Study information: The cDNA or gDNA used as material had been derived from T cells, B-cell-depleted T cells, or PBMCs.

This table comes from immunoSEQ multiplex PCR, and its TCRdb copy is limited to in-frame clones, with some not included. The sample has roughly 250,000 clones; roughly 90% are singletons. Participants were aged about 18 to 100 years from around 24 US areas. Two negative PCRs, clearance, or symptom resolution had been documented for recovered Cohort 3 donors. The table lists this clone with a count of one. Germline CDR1 is GTSNPN and CDR2 is SVGIG (reference sequence). CDR3 length equals 14 residues. V dropped 0 bases and J dropped 9; count of bases not matched to a gene: 5. This receptor was obtained from a woman aged 45-65 years who had recovered from COVID-19. Sequencing was carried out using PBMCs or T cells enriched from blood (not recorded which). V and J are TRBV30 and TRBJ1-4, with TRBD1 identical over 9 bases. The CDR3 is CAWSVGTGSQKLFF. DNA of the CDR3: TGTGCCTGGAGTGTCGGGACAGGGAGTCAAAAACTGTTTTTT.